This T cell receptor beta chain was obtained from a study of control samples from healthy donors and cancer patients. Germline V gene data show CDR1 as LNHDA and CDR2 as SQIVND (reference sequence). The CDR3 contains 14 residues. J lost 5 bases, V lost 7 bases, and 10 bases had no gene match. The assay was immunoSEQ multiplex PCR, and TCRdb's table has in-frame clones only and misses some. The repertoire includes more than 95,000 clones, 85% to 95% of them detected once, and roughly 0.54% sits in the top ten. This clone was detected only a few times. The material sequenced was PBMCs. The J gene is TRBJ2-5, the V gene TRBV19; 7 bases fit TRBD2. The sequence was collected from a man older than 75 with head and neck cancer. The CDR3 protein is CASKRRGDRETQYF. In DNA form, the CDR3 reads TGTGCCAGTAAAAGACGGGGGGACCGGGAGACCCAGTACTTC.